This T cell receptor beta chain was obtained from a study of blood T cell repertoires in COVID-19. Overall study: Spain, Italy and the United States supplied samples that represented acute and convalescent COVID-19. The analysed material was cDNA or gDNA that came from T cells, B-cell-depleted T cells, or PBMCs.

This CDR3 contains 16 residues. The germline V gene has CDR1 MNHEY and CDR2 SVGAGI. V lost 0 bases and J 4 bases, leaving 15 bases between the germline ends. Original data processing: Reference gene primer amplification yielded estimated nucleated cell counts. The table came from immunoSEQ multiplex PCR; TCRdb's copy has only in-frame clones and leaves some out. V, J and clone size are those of that table, while D and trimming were read from the DNA. This sample yields 240,000 or so clones, of which roughly four fifths are seen a single time; 12% belongs to the top ten. This chain joins TRBV6-5 and TRBJ1-2; the D gene is possibly TRBD1 (6 bases). The sequencing sample was made of peripheral blood. This TCR derives from a woman aged 55-70 years with active or convalescent COVID-19. This chain's CDR3 is CASSYSPGGASYGYTF. DNA of the CDR3: TGTGCCAGCAGTTACTCGCCGGGGGGCGCAAGCTATGGCTACACCTTC.